The 18 T cell receptor beta chains presented below share a single source sample, sequenced in a study of cytomegalovirus exposure and HLA in healthy donors (dated 2017 in TCRdb). The library was prepared using the immunoSEQ multiplex PCR assay. For the multiplex PCR, a mixture combining 60 forward primers for TCR Vbeta segments and 13 reverse primers for TCR Jbeta segments was used. TCRdb limited this immuneACCESS table to in-frame rearrangements with V and J called. A share of clones is missing; checked studies link under half to unresolved V genes, and the rest is unexplained. Recorded for this sample are around 120,000 clones; roughly three quarters of them occurred a single time. The ten largest account for 2% of the sample. The sample consisted of PBMCs. The receptors come from a man aged 18-30 years in good health and CMV-seronegative.

J is TRBJ2-7 and V is TRBV7-9, with D possibly matching TRBD2 (7 bases). There are 15 residues in the CDR3. The germline V gene encodes CDR1 SEHNR and CDR2 FQNEAQ (reference sequence). V dropped 5 bases and J dropped 2 bases, with 16 bases sitting between them. In nucleotides, the CDR3 is TGTGCCAGCAGCCCAGAGGGGGGGTTAACCTACGAGCAGTACTTC. Amino acids: CASSPEGGLTYEQYF.

This clone was recorded only once. This rearrangement joins TRBV7-9 to TRBJ2-3; 11 bases align to TRBD2. V shed 4 bases and J 1 base; nucleotides not matched to a gene: 4. CDR3 length: 16 residues. The germline V gene has CDR1 SEHNR and CDR2 FQNEAQ (reference sequence). Here the CDR3 DNA reads TGTGCCAGCAGCTCACTAGCGGGAGTTGGCACAGATACGCAGTATTTT. This sequence encodes CASSSLAGVGTDTQYF.

The rearrangement joins TRBV5-1 to TRBJ2-5, with 10 bases matching TRBD2. Trimming cost V 3 bases and J 5 bases; bases outside gene matches: 7. Germline loops: CDR1 SGHRS, CDR2 YFSETQ. The CDR3 is made up of 15 amino acids. CDR3: CASSSSGRAFETQYF. The CDR3 DNA reads TGCGCCAGCAGCTCCAGCGGGAGGGCCTTTGAGACCCAGTACTTC. The full variable domain, its missing parts supplied by reference TRBV5-1 and TRBJ2-5, is KAGVTQTPRYLIKTRGQQVTLSCSPISGHRSVSWYQQTPGQGLQFLFEYFSETQRNKGNFPGRFSGRQFSNSRSEMNVSTLELGDSALYLCASSSSGRAFETQYFGPGTRLLVL.

This sequence joins TRBV19 and TRBJ1-1; the match to TRBD1 covers 8 bases. The J segment lost 2 bases and the V segment lost 11 bases, leaving 13 bases of the junction unmatched. Germline V gene sequence: CDR1 LNHDA, CDR2 SQIVND (reference sequence). The CDR3 has 15 amino acids. As DNA, the CDR3 is TGTGCCGCCAGGGGCAGGGGGCGTCCAAACACTGAAGCTTTCTTT. Encoded protein: CAARGRGRPNTEAFF.

The chain carries TRBV28 and TRBJ1-2; D gene unclear. With 6 bases removed from V and 8 bases from J, the gap between germline ends came to 10 bases. The CDR3 length is 11 residues. The germline CDR1 and CDR2 sequences are MDHEN and SYDVKM. The CDR3 DNA follows: TGTGCCAGCAGGGCCCGGGAGGGCTACACCTTC. Protein product: CASRAREGYTF.

The V call is TRBV7-9, the J call TRBJ2-1; TRBD2 matches 9 bases. J was trimmed by 5 bases and V by 6 bases; bases with no gene match: 11. The CDR3 is made up of 16 amino acids. Germline CDR1 is SEHNR and CDR2 is FQNEAQ (reference sequence). CDR3 protein: CASRQPRPSGDNEQFF. The CDR3 coding sequence is TGTGCCAGCAGACAACCCCGGCCTAGCGGGGACAATGAGCAGTTCTTC.

The gene calls are TRBV25-1 and TRBJ2-7, with D perhaps matching TRBD1 (6 bases). Trimming pared 5 bases from V and 3 bases from J, leaving 11 bases between. The CDR3 covers 13 residues. From germline, CDR1 is MGHDK and CDR2 SYGVNS. The CDR3 nucleotides are TGTGCCAGCAGTCAGGGACAACGCTACGAGCAGTACGTC. It codes for CASSQGQRYEQYV.

This clone was recorded a few times. The J gene is TRBJ1-1, the V gene TRBV2; the D is unclear. Germline V gene sequence: CDR1 SNHLY, CDR2 FYNNEI. The CDR3 contains 13 residues. With 8 bases removed from V and 4 bases from J, the gap between germline ends came to 14 bases. CDR3 sequence reads: CASLFREVTEAFF. CDR3 bases: TGTGCCAGCCTTTTCCGGGAGGTCACTGAAGCTTTCTTT.

The chain joins TRBV5-1 to TRBJ2-3, with 7 nucleotides matching TRBD2. The J segment lost 0 bases and the V segment lost 2 bases, leaving 3 bases of the junction unmatched. CDR3 length: 15 amino acids. CDR1 and CDR2 from the germline V gene are SGHRS and YFSETQ. CDR3 DNA sequence: TGCGCCAGCAGCTTCGGACTAGACAGCACAGATACGCAGTATTTT. Amino acid sequence: CASSFGLDSTDTQYF.

V usage is TRBV9 and J usage is TRBJ1-4; D is perhaps TRBD1 (6 bases). Germline CDR1 SGDLS, CDR2 YYNGEE. The CDR3 consists of 16 residues. Trimming removed 4 bases from V and 7 bases from J, with 20 bases in between. CDR3 sequence reads: CASSPAGGLMGEKLFF. The CDR3 DNA follows: TGTGCCAGCAGCCCAGCGGGGGGCCTAATGGGTGAAAAACTGTTTTTT.

V usage is TRBV6-5 and J usage is TRBJ1-4, with a weak D call TRBD1 (6 bases). V lost 8 bases and J lost 5, with 9 bases in between. The CDR3 totals 12 residues. Germline V CDR1 and CDR2: MNHEY, SVGAGI. CDR3 in DNA: TGTGCCAGCTCAGGGGAGAATGAAAAACTGTTTTTT. Translating gives CASSGENEKLFF.

The rearrangement uses TRBV30 and TRBJ1-6; 7 bases line up with TRBD1. Germline lookup yields CDR1 GTSNPN and CDR2 SVGIG (reference sequence). The CDR3 runs 14 residues. The J segment lost 8 bases and the V segment lost 3 bases, leaving 7 bases of the junction unmatched. In DNA form, the CDR3 reads TGTGCCTGGAGAGACAGGGTAGGGCATTCACCCCTCCACTTT. Protein product: CAWRDRVGHSPLHF. Full variable domain (missing parts from reference TRBV30 and TRBJ1-6): SQTIHQWPATLVQPVGSPLSLECTVEGTSNPNLYWYRQAAGRGLQLLFYSVGIGQISSEVPQNLSASRPQDRQFILSSKKLLLSDSGFYLCAWRDRVGHSPLHFGNGTRLTVT.

The chain carries TRBV28 and TRBJ2-2; D is undetermined. The V and J ends lost 1 base and 0 bases respectively, with 9 bases between them. The CDR3 extends over 16 amino acids. Germline V gene lookup returns CDR1 MDHEN and CDR2 SYDVKM. Here the CDR3 reads CASSLFSLANTGELFF. CDR3 DNA sequence: TGTGCCAGCAGTTTATTCAGTCTAGCGAACACCGGGGAGCTGTTTTTT.

The chain couples TRBV7-9 to TRBJ1-2; 7 nucleotides line up with TRBD1. This CDR3 is 14 amino acids long. Germline CDR1 reads SEHNR; CDR2 reads FQNEAQ (reference sequence). The V and J ends lost 5 bases and 3 bases, in that order; junction bases with no gene match: 6. The CDR3 DNA sequence: TGTGCCAGCAGCCGAGGACAGGCCTACTATGGCTACACCTTC. Protein: CASSRGQAYYGYTF.

This chain joins TRBV11-2 and TRBJ2-5; TRBD1 aligns across 9 bases. The DNA end lines up better with TRBJ2-7; the J call may be wrong. Per germline, CDR1 SGHAT and CDR2 FQNNGV. The CDR3 extends over 14 amino acids. The CDR3 bases are TGTGCCAGCAGCTTGGACAGGGGACCCTACGAGCAGTACTTC. Its translation is CASSLDRGPYEQYF.

DNA of the CDR3: TGTGCCAGCAGCTTAAGCACCGTCTCTGAAGCTTTCTTT. As protein: CASSLSTVSEAFF. J is TRBJ1-1 and V is TRBV7-9; no clear D. Germline V gives CDR1 SEHNR, CDR2 FQNEAQ (reference sequence). CDR3 length: 13 amino acids. V shed 2 bases and J shed 6 bases, with 10 bases lying between them.

The rearrangement links TRBV28 to TRBJ1-3; the match to TRBD1 covers 8 bases. This CDR3 is built from 16 residues. Germline V gives CDR1 MDHEN, CDR2 SYDVKM. The ends lost 3 bases at V and 4 bases at J; junction bases unmatched: 8. Here the CDR3 DNA reads TGTGCCAGCAGTTTTATCGGCAGGGGGCAAGGAAACACCATATATTTT. Amino acids: CASSFIGRGQGNTIYF.

This rearrangement joins TRBV7-9 to TRBJ2-3, with TRBD2 matching 7 bases. Germline CDR1 reads SEHNR; CDR2 reads FQNEAQ (reference sequence). Losses at the gene ends were 5 bases for V and 1 base for J; bases not matched to a gene: 9. The CDR3 is 16 residues long. CDR3 DNA sequence: TGTGCCAGCAGCCCAGGGTGGGAGGGCCGCACAGATACGCAGTATTTT. Translated: CASSPGWEGRTDTQYF.